One sample yielded the 31 T cell receptor beta chains listed below, sequenced in a study of cytomegalovirus exposure and HLA in healthy donors. Amplification used 60 Vbeta primers and 13 Jbeta primers. TCRdb's table, derived via immunoSEQ multiplex PCR, lists solely in-frame clones and lacks some. The data contain roughly 86,000 clones, over 75% of them singletons. Source material: PBMCs. The receptors shown here come from a man aged 50-60 years in good health and CMV-seropositive.

This chain connects TRBV15 to TRBJ2-7, with a weak D call TRBD1 (5 bases). The CDR3 runs 14 residues. V lost 0 bases and J 2 bases, leaving 8 bases between the germline ends. In germline, CDR1 is LNHNV, CDR2 YYDKDF (reference sequence). In DNA form, the CDR3 reads TGTGCCACCAGCAGAGATCAGACAGCCTACGAGCAGTACTTC. This sequence encodes CATSRDQTAYEQYF.

This clone has only a few counts. This chain's CDR3 is CASSEPSGGYGYTF. The DNA of the CDR3 is TGTGCCAGCAGTGAACCATCCGGGGGCTATGGCTACACCTTC. The J gene is TRBJ1-2, the V gene TRBV6-1; TRBD1 is a possible D gene (5 bases). The CDR3 runs 14 residues. Germline-derived CDR1 and CDR2 are MNHNS and SASEGT. V lost 2 bases and J lost 4, with 11 bases in between.

The V gene is TRBV9, the J gene TRBJ1-5, with D uncertain. This CDR3 contains 13 residues. Germline CDR1 reads SGDLS; CDR2 reads YYNGEE. V dropped 5 bases and J dropped 0 bases, with 6 bases sitting between them. CDR3 residues: CASSHGSNQPQHF. In nucleotides, the CDR3 is TGTGCCAGCAGTCACGGTAGCAATCAGCCCCAGCATTTT.

The chain combines TRBV5-1 with TRBJ2-3, with D unresolved. The germline V gene encodes CDR1 SGHRS and CDR2 YFSETQ. V lost 0 bases and J 2 bases, leaving 13 bases between the germline ends. The CDR3 length is 16 residues. CDR3 sequence (DNA): TGCGCCAGCAGCTTGGAGGCAGGTGAACCCACAGATACGCAGTATTTT. Translation gives CASSLEAGEPTDTQYF.

The chain links TRBV4-1 to TRBJ1-5; D is unresolved. The germline V and J ends were trimmed by 0 bases and 6 bases, with 6 bases remaining between them. The CDR3 contains 13 residues. Germline V gives CDR1 MGHRA, CDR2 YSYEKL. In DNA, the CDR3 is TGCGCCAGCAGCCAAGATCTGAGTCAGCCCCAGCATTTT. As protein: CASSQDLSQPQHF.

The rearrangement links TRBV7-9 to TRBJ2-5, with no clear D. The V gene's germline CDR1 is SEHNR and CDR2 FQNEAQ (reference sequence). The V end lost 4 bases, the J end lost 3 bases, and 3 bases lay between the germline ends. The CDR3 length is 11 residues. The CDR3 here is CASSSEETQYF. The CDR3, as DNA: TGTGCCAGCAGCTCAGAAGAGACCCAGTACTTC.

The chain employs TRBV27 and TRBJ2-2, with a weak D call TRBD1 (6 bases). V lost 3 bases and J 5 bases, leaving 22 bases between the germline ends. The CDR3 has 18 amino acids. Germline V gene data show CDR1 as MNHEY and CDR2 as SMNVEV (reference sequence). The CDR3 protein is CASSLSNRALGGTGELFF. The CDR3 DNA reads TGTGCCAGCAGTTTGTCCAACAGGGCCCTCGGCGGAACCGGGGAGCTGTTTTTT.

With regard to this clone: A read error may account for a junction end that differs from germline. V and J are TRBV19 and TRBJ2-3, with 9 bases fitting TRBD1. The V gene's germline CDR1 is LNHDA and CDR2 SQIVND (reference sequence). This CDR3 region has 16 residues. The CDR3 sequence: CASSITGQGSTDTQYF. The DNA of the CDR3 is TGTGCCAGTAGTATAACGGGACAGGGTAGCACCGATACGCAGTATTTT.

In this sample, this clone turned up a few times. The chain joins TRBV29-1 to TRBJ1-2; 7 bases are shared with TRBD1. The CDR3 totals 13 residues. J lost 7 bases, V lost 7 bases, and 12 bases had no gene match. The germline V gene has CDR1 SQVTM and CDR2 ANQGSEA. The CDR3: CSAQTGEVAGYTF. Written as DNA, the CDR3 is TGCAGCGCCCAAACAGGGGAGGTCGCTGGCTACACCTTC.

A remark on this clone: At one boundary the junction diverges from the germline segment, which might be a read error. This chain connects TRBV2 to TRBJ1-6, with D perhaps TRBD1 (6 bases). The CDR3 consists of 15 residues. The V gene's germline CDR1 is SNHLY and CDR2 FYNNEI. The CDR3 spells CASSGRQVYGSPLNF. Written as DNA, the CDR3 is TGTGCCAGCAGTGGGAGACAGGTCTATGGCTCACCCCTCAACTTT.

The gene calls are TRBV4-2 and TRBJ1-6, with TRBD1 matching over 7 bases. V trimming: 8 bases; J trimming: 8 bases; junction bases outside the gene matches: 6. Germline values: CDR1 LGHNA, CDR2 YNFKEQ. CDR3 length: 13 residues. CDR3 sequence reads: CASGTGADSPLHF. The CDR3 coding sequence is TGTGCCAGCGGAACAGGGGCAGATTCACCCCTCCACTTT.

With respect to this clone: The junction and the germline gene differ at one end; a read error may be behind it. The V gene is TRBV7-4, the J gene TRBJ1-5; D is unresolved. In germline, CDR1 is SGHVT, CDR2 SQSDAQ. CDR3 length equals 16 residues. CDR3 nucleotides: TGTGCCGGACTAGCCACGGGGAACTATAGCAATCAGCCCCAGAATTTT. It codes for CAGLATGNYSNQPQNF. Full variable domain (remainder filled in from reference TRBV7-4 and TRBJ1-5): GAGVSQSPRYKVAKRGRDVALRCDSISGHVTLYWYRQTLGQGSEVLTYSQSDAQRDKSGRPSGRFSAERPERSVSTLKIQRTEQGDSAVYLCAGLATGNYSNQPQNFGDGTRLSIL.

The chain carries TRBV9 and TRBJ1-3; TRBD1 aligns across 8 bases. The V segment lost 2 bases and the J segment 0 bases; nucleotides outside the gene matches: 1. CDR1 and CDR2 (germline): SGDLS, YYNGEE. The CDR3 is 15 amino acids. The CDR3 nucleotides are TGTGCCAGCAGCGTGACAGGGGTCTCTGGAAACACCATATATTTT. Translating it yields CASSVTGVSGNTIYF.

Of note for this clone: One junction end disagrees with the germline gene, perhaps due to a read error. This rearrangement joins TRBV9 to TRBJ1-1, with D maybe TRBD1 (6 bases). The germline V gene encodes CDR1 SGDLS and CDR2 YYNGEE. CDR3 size: 15 residues. The CDR3, as DNA: TGTGCCAGCAGCGGCCGACAGGACTTGAACCCTGAAGCTTTCTTT. As protein: CASSGRQDLNPEAFF.

This clone came up a few times. This chain connects TRBV7-8 to TRBJ1-6; 11 bases are a match to TRBD1. The trim removed 5 bases at V and 10 bases at J, leaving 10 bases unmatched. CDR3 length: 16 amino acids. The V gene's germline CDR1 is SGHVS and CDR2 FQNEAQ. Here the CDR3 reads CASSRNGQGARSPLHF. Here the CDR3 DNA reads TGTGCCAGCAGCCGAAACGGACAGGGGGCTCGGTCACCCCTCCACTTT.

This clone was seen only once. The V gene is TRBV30, the J gene TRBJ1-1; 7 bases map to TRBD1. The CDR3 runs to 13 residues. Germline CDR1 and CDR2: GTSNPN and SVGIG (reference sequence). The V segment lost 5 bases and the J segment 2 bases; nucleotides outside the gene matches: 5. This CDR3 is CAWDRVGNTEAFF. Written as DNA, the CDR3 is TGTGCCTGGGACAGGGTGGGAAACACTGAAGCTTTCTTT.

Points on this clone: At one of its ends the junction is not consistent with the germline gene, which may arise from a read error. This chain connects TRBV6-5 to TRBJ1-2, with 9 nucleotides matching TRBD1. Per the germline V gene, CDR1 is MNHEY and CDR2 is SVGAGI. CDR3 length: 14 amino acids. In DNA form, the CDR3 reads TGTGTCGGGACAGGGCCCGATATAAGGTATGGCTACCCCTTC. Protein product: CVGTGPDIRYGYPF.

J is TRBJ2-7 and V is TRBV4-3, with D tentatively TRBD1 (6 bases). Trimming left V 4 bases short and J 4 bases short, with 17 bases between. The CDR3 extends over 15 amino acids. The germline CDR1 and CDR2 sequences are LGHNA and YSLEER. The CDR3 coding sequence is TGCGCCAGCAGCCCAGGAGCTGCAGGGGAATACGAGCAGTACTTC. Translated: CASSPGAAGEYEQYF.

The rearrangement links TRBV23-1 to TRBJ1-1; D gene uncertain. TRBV23-1 is designated an ORF whose function remains uncertain. The CDR3 spans 17 residues. V was clipped by 2 bases and J by 0 bases, with 16 bases between them. The CDR3 region has the DNA TGCGCCAGCAGTCAACTGTTGAGGGAGCGGCTGAACACTGAAGCTTTCTTT. The encoded protein is CASSQLLRERLNTEAFF.

The chain carries TRBV10-3 and TRBJ1-2; D is undetermined. The CDR3 loop spans 11 amino acids. Germline assignment: CDR1 ENHRY and CDR2 SYGVKD. Trimming stripped 3 bases from V and 4 bases from J, with 3 bases between. The CDR3 coding sequence is TGTGCCATCAGTGACAGCTATGGCTACACCTTC. This encodes CAISDSYGYTF.

Only a few counts were recorded for this clone. The chain is built from TRBV5-1 and TRBJ1-1; 8 bases match TRBD1. CDR1 and CDR2 (germline): SGHRS, YFSETQ. The V gene end was trimmed by 0 bases and the J gene end by 4 bases; junction bases not matched to a gene: 5. This CDR3 region has 15 residues. The CDR3, as DNA: TGCGCCAGCAGCTTGGATTCTGGACAGGGCACTGAAGCTTTCTTT. It yields the protein CASSLDSGQGTEAFF.

The J gene is TRBJ2-3, the V gene TRBV30; 13 bases line up with TRBD2. With V trimmed by 0 bases and J by 8 bases, 2 bases remained unmatched. The CDR3 totals 14 residues. Germline CDR1 reads GTSNPN; CDR2 reads SVGIG (reference sequence). The CDR3 sequence is CAWSVGLAGATQYF. The CDR3 DNA reads TGTGCCTGGAGTGTAGGACTAGCGGGGGCTACGCAGTATTTT.

This clone was observed once. The rearrangement links TRBV5-1 to TRBJ2-5, with 9 bases matching TRBD1. The V gene's germline CDR1 is SGHRS and CDR2 YFSETQ. This CDR3 is built from 16 residues. J lost 1 base, V lost 4 bases, and 8 bases had no gene match. The CDR3 here is CASSKGQGGPQETQYF. CDR3 sequence (DNA): TGCGCCAGCAGCAAGGGACAGGGAGGTCCCCAAGAGACCCAGTACTTC.

J is TRBJ2-1 and V is TRBV6-1; D may be TRBD2 (5 bases). Trimming left V 6 bases short and J 0 bases short, with 12 bases between. The CDR3 has 15 amino acids. Germline CDR1 reads MNHNS; CDR2 reads SASEGT. CDR3 sequence: CASSTLGSSYNEQFF. The CDR3, as DNA: TGTGCCAGCAGCACCCTGGGGAGCTCCTACAATGAGCAGTTCTTC.

The CDR3 region is CASSPTGTPLDTQYF. The DNA for the CDR3 is TGTGCCAGCAGCCCAACTGGGACTCCTTTGGATACGCAGTATTTT. The chain combines TRBV7-2 with TRBJ2-3, with D possibly TRBD2 on 6 matching bases. The ends were cut back, 5 bases at V and 6 bases at J, with 18 bases in the middle. Looked up from germline, CDR1 is SGHTA and CDR2 is FQGNSA. CDR3 length: 15 residues.

V usage is TRBV6-5 and J usage is TRBJ1-2; perhaps TRBD1 as D (5 bases). The CDR3 consists of 14 residues. Germline lookup yields CDR1 MNHEY and CDR2 SVGAGI. The V and J ends lost 6 bases and 4 bases respectively, with 15 bases between them. The CDR3 reads CASSDSPQTYGYTF. In DNA form, the CDR3 reads TGTGCCAGCAGCGACAGCCCTCAAACCTATGGCTACACCTTC.

The V call is TRBV5-6, the J call TRBJ2-5, with D perhaps TRBD1 (5 bases). The CDR3 is 14 amino acids. CDR1 is SGHDT and CDR2 is YYEEEE in the germline V gene. V lost 2 bases, J lost 2 bases, and 10 bases lay in between. Here the CDR3 DNA reads TGTGCCAGCAGCTTTCGACAGACTCAAGAGACCCAGTACTTC. This sequence encodes CASSFRQTQETQYF.

The rearrangement uses TRBV4-3 and TRBJ2-5; a weak D match, TRBD2 (6 bases). The germline V and J ends were trimmed by 0 bases and 2 bases, with 10 bases remaining between them. Looked up from germline, CDR1 is LGHNA and CDR2 is YSLEER. The CDR3 extends over 15 amino acids. Here the CDR3 DNA reads TGCGCCAGCAGCCAAGACAGGGACTTTCAAGAGACCCAGTACTTC. This sequence encodes CASSQDRDFQETQYF.

This chain joins TRBV7-9 and TRBJ2-2, with 7 bases that match TRBD1. Germline CDR1 is SEHNR and CDR2 is FQNEAQ (reference sequence). The junction had 9 bases not matched to a gene; V was cut back by 5 bases and J by 3 bases. CDR3 length: 16 residues. The CDR3 DNA sequence: TGTGCCAGCAGCCGGCTCTCGACAGGGCACACCGGGGAGCTGTTTTTT. Its translation is CASSRLSTGHTGELFF.

This chain's CDR3 is CASSLVSGGADTQYF. CDR3 in DNA: TGTGCCAGCAGCTTAGTATCTGGGGGCGCAGATACGCAGTATTTT. The chain carries TRBV7-2 and TRBJ2-3, with D possibly matching TRBD1 (6 bases). The V end was cut by 1 base, the J end by 4 bases, with 12 bases between. Germline V gene data show CDR1 as SGHTA and CDR2 as FQGNSA. The CDR3 is 15 amino acids.

This clone was seen once. This chain links TRBV7-9 with TRBJ2-1; TRBD1 agrees at 9 bases. The ends lost 2 bases at V and 5 bases at J; junction bases unmatched: 7. Per the germline V gene, CDR1 is SEHNR and CDR2 is FQNEAQ (reference sequence). The CDR3 is 16 residues long. CDR3 coding DNA: TGTGCCAGCAGCTTAACCGGGACAGGGCTGGACAATGAGCAGTTCTTC. Translation gives CASSLTGTGLDNEQFF.